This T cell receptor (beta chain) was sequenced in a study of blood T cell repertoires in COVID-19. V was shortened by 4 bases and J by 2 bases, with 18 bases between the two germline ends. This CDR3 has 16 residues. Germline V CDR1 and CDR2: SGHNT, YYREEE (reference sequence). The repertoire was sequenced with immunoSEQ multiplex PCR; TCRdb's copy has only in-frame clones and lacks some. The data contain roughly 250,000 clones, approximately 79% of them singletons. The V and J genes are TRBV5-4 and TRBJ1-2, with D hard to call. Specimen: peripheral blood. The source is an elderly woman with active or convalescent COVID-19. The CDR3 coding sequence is TGTGCCAGCAGCCTGCTCCAAGGAGGAGGGAACTATGGCTACACCTTC. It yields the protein CASSLLQGGGNYGYTF.